The 8 T cell receptor beta chains presented below share a single source sample, sequenced in a study of vaccination and CD4 T cells after COVID-19. Sequencing of the DNA from cultured CD4+ T cells was carried out with the Oncomine TCR Beta short-read assay. MiXCR, run by TCRdb on the PCR reads, gives a single entry per CDR3 protein. The sample records roughly 7,600 distinct CDR3 sequences, more than 50% being singletons. Treatment here: roughly 10-day PBMC culture with coronavirus spike peptide pools or control peptides (ViraFEST assay). Their antigens are not known. Here the sequenced sample was cultured CD4+ T cells from blood, taken after SARS-CoV-2 vaccination. All receptors derive from a human donor with COVID-19.

The chain joins TRBV6-1 to TRBJ1-2, with TRBD1 matching over 9 bases. The CDR3 is made up of 16 amino acids. V shed 3 bases, J shed 5 bases, and the junction held 10 bases outside the gene matches. Germline V gene sequence: CDR1 MNHNS, CDR2 SASEGT. The CDR3 is CASSDTGTGSLYGYTF. The CDR3 nucleotides read TGTGCCAGCAGTGATACCGGGACAGGGAGCCTTTATGGCTACACCTTC.

The gene calls are TRBV28 and TRBJ2-2, with D unclear. Germline V gives CDR1 MDHEN, CDR2 SYDVKM. Between the trimmed V and J ends, which lost 7 bases and 2 bases, there was a span of 14 bases. The CDR3 has 15 residues. The CDR3 loop reads CASTPRFINTGELFF. The CDR3 region has the DNA TGTGCCAGCACCCCAAGATTTATAAACACCGGGGAGCTGTTTTTT.

J is TRBJ2-2 and V is TRBV7-9, with a tentative D call TRBD1 (7 bases). CDR3 length: 16 amino acids. Germline assignment: CDR1 SEHNR and CDR2 FQNEAQ (reference sequence). Trimming removed 3 bases at V and 8 bases at J, with 19 bases between. In nucleotides, the CDR3 is TGTGCCAGCAGCTTCAGCAGGGGGGTACTGGCTGGGGAGCTGTTTTTT. This sequence encodes CASSFSRGVLAGELFF. Complete variable domain (other parts from reference TRBV7-9 and TRBJ2-2): DTGVSQNPRHKITKRGQNVTFRCDPISEHNRLYWYRQTLGQGPEFLTYFQNEAQLEKSRLLSDRFSAERPKGSFSTLEIQRTEQGDSAMYLCASSFSRGVLAGELFFGEGSRLTVL.

This sequence joins TRBV11-2 and TRBJ2-5, with 7 positions matching TRBD2. The CDR3 length is 15 residues. The V gene's germline CDR1 is SGHAT and CDR2 FQNNGV. V shed 2 bases and J 2 bases; nucleotides not matched to a gene: 5. CDR3 nucleotide sequence: TGTGCCAGCAGCTTATCAGCGGGGAGACAAGAGACCCAGTACTTC. Amino acid sequence: CASSLSAGRQETQYF.

The CDR3 spells CSAGAVSGRANQPQHF. The CDR3, as DNA: TGCAGTGCTGGGGCGGTCAGTGGCAGGGCCAATCAGCCCCAGCATTTT. The J gene is TRBJ1-5, the V gene TRBV20-1; D perhaps matches TRBD1 (5 bases). In germline, CDR1 is DFQATT, CDR2 SNEGSKA (reference sequence). The CDR3 is made up of 16 amino acids. Deletions cut 5 bases from V and 3 bases from J, with 20 bases between.

The CDR3 DNA sequence: TGTGCCAGCAGCTTAAGGGCGGAGTTGAACACCGGGGAGCTGTTTTTT. This gives the protein CASSLRAELNTGELFF. The chain carries TRBV11-1 and TRBJ2-2, with D unclear. With 2 bases removed from V and 1 base from J, the gap between germline ends came to 11 bases. CDR1 is SGHAT and CDR2 is FQDESV in the germline V gene (reference sequence). This CDR3 has 16 residues. Based on the CDR3 plus reference TRBV11-1 and TRBJ2-2, the full variable domain is EAEVAQSPRYKITEKSQAVAFWCDPISGHATLYWYRQILGQGPELLVQFQDESVVDDSQLPKDRFSAERLKGVDSTLKIQPAELGDSAMYLCASSLRAELNTGELFFGEGSRLTVL.

The chain has TRBV11-3 and TRBJ2-7, with 7 bases matching TRBD1. Germline V gene data show CDR1 as SGHNT and CDR2 as YENEEA. The V and J ends lost 5 bases and 4 bases, in that order; junction bases with no gene match: 17. CDR3 size: 17 residues. CDR3 amino acids: CASSPTFRQGPPYEQYF. The CDR3 DNA follows: TGTGCCAGCAGCCCAACGTTTCGACAGGGTCCTCCGTACGAGCAGTACTTC.

The chain recombines TRBV20-1 with TRBJ2-3; 11 nucleotides align to TRBD2. The CDR3 is 14 amino acids. The germline V gene has CDR1 DFQATT and CDR2 SNEGSKA (reference sequence). V lost 7 bases to trimming and J lost 4 bases; unmatched junction nucleotides: 7. This CDR3 is CSGVAGGRADTQYF. CDR3 bases: TGCAGTGGAGTAGCGGGGGGGCGGGCAGATACGCAGTATTTT.